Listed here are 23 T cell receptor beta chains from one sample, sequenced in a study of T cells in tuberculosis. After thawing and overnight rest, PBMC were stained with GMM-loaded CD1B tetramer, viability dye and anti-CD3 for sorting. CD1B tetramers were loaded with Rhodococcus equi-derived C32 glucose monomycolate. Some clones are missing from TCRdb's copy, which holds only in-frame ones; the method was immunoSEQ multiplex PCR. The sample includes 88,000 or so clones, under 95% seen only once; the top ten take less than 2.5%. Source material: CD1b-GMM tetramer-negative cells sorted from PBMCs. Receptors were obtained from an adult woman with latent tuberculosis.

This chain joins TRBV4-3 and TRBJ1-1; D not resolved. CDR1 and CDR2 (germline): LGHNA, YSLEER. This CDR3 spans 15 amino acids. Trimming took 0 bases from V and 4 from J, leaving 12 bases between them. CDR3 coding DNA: TGCGCCAGCAGCCAAGATTTAACGGGAACCACTGAAGCTTTCTTT. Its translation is CASSQDLTGTTEAFF.

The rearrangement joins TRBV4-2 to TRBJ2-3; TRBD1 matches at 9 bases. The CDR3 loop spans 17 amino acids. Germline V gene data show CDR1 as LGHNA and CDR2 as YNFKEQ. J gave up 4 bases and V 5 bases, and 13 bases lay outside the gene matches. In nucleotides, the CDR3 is TGTGCCAGCAGCACTCACAGGGGGCTTGGAGTAGCAGATACGCAGTATTTT. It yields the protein CASSTHRGLGVADTQYF.

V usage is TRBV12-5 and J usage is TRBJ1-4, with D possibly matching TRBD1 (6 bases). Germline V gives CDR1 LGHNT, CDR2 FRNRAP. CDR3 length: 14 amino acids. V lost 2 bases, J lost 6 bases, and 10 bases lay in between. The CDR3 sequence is CASGLRGNDEKLFF. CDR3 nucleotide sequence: TGTGCTAGTGGTTTGAGGGGGAACGATGAAAAACTGTTTTTT.

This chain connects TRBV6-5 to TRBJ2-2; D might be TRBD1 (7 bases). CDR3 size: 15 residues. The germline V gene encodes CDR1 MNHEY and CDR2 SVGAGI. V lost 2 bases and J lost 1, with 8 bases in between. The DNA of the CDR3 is TGTGCCAGCAGTTACCAGGGGGGGAACACCGGGGAGCTGTTTTTT. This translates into CASSYQGGNTGELFF.

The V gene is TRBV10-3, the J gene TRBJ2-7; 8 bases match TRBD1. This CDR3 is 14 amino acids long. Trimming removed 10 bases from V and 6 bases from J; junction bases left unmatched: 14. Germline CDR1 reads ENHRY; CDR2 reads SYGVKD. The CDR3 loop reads CATSLTGEEGEQYF. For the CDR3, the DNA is TGTGCCACGAGCTTGACAGGGGAGGAAGGCGAGCAGTACTTC.

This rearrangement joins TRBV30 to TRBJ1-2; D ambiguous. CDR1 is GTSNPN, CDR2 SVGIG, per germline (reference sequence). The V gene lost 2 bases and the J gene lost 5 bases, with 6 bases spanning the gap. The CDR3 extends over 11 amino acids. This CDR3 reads CAWSLAYGYTF. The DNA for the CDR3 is TGTGCCTGGAGTTTAGCATATGGCTACACCTTC.

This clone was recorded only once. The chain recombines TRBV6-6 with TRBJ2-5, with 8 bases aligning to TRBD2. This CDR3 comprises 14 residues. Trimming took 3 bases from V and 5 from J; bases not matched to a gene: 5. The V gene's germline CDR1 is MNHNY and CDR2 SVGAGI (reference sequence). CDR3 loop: CASSYAGGAETQYF. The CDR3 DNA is TGTGCCAGCAGTTATGCGGGGGGCGCGGAGACCCAGTACTTC.

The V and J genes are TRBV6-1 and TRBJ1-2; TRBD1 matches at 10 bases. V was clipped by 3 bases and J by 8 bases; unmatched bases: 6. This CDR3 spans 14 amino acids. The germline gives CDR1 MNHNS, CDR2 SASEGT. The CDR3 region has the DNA TGTGCCAGCAGTGACGGGACAGGGGATGGGGGCTACACCTTC. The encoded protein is CASSDGTGDGGYTF.

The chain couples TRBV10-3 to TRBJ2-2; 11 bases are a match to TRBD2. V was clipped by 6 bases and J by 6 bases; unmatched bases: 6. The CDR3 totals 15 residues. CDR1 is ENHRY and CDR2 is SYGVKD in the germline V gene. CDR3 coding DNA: TGTGCCATCAGCGTAGCGGGGGGGCAGGCCGGGGAGCTGTTTTTT. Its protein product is CAISVAGGQAGELFF.

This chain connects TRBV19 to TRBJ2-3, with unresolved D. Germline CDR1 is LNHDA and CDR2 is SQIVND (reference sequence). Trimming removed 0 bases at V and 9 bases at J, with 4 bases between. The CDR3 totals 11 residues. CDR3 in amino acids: CASSIDRTQYF. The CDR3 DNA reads TGTGCCAGTAGTATAGATCGGACGCAGTATTTT.

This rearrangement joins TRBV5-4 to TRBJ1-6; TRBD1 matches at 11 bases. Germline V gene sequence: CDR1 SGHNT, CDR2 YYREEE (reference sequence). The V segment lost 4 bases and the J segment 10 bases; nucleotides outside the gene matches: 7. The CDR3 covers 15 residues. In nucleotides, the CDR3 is TGTGCCAGCAGCGGCCGGGACAGGGGGTTGTCACCCCTCCACTTT. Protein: CASSGRDRGLSPLHF.

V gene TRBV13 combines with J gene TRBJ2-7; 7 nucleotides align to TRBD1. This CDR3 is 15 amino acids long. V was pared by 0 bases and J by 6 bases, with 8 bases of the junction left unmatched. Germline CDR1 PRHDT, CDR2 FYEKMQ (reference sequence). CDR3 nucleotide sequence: TGTGCCAGCAGCTTAGGAACGGCACAGGGGACCGAGCAGTACGTC. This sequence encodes CASSLGTAQGTEQYV.

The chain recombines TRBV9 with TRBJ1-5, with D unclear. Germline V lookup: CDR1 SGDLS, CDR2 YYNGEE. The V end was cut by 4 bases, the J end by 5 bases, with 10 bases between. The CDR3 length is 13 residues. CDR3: CASSSDTHQPQHF. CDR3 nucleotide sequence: TGTGCCAGCAGCTCCGACACACATCAGCCCCAGCATTTT.

The CDR3 DNA is TGTGCCAGCAGTGCCACGAGCTCCTACAATGAGCAGTTCTTC. Translation gives CASSATSSYNEQFF. V usage is TRBV6-5 and J usage is TRBJ2-1, with D unresolved. V was pared by 5 bases and J by 0 bases, with 8 bases between. This CDR3 is built from 14 residues. Germline assignment: CDR1 MNHEY and CDR2 SVGAGI.

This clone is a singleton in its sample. The CDR3 DNA is TGCGCCAGCAGCTCCCAGGGCCTTGGGGATACGCAGTATTTT. Translating gives CASSSQGLGDTQYF. The chain uses TRBV5-1 and TRBJ2-3, with D possibly matching TRBD1 (5 bases). Germline CDR1 SGHRS, CDR2 YFSETQ. Trimming left V 3 bases short and J 6 bases short, with 14 bases between. The CDR3 is made up of 14 amino acids.

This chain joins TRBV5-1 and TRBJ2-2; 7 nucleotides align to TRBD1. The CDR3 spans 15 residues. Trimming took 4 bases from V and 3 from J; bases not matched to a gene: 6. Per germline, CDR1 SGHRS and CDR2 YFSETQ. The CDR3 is CASSRDSDYTGELFF. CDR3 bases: TGCGCCAGCAGCCGGGACAGCGATTACACCGGGGAGCTGTTTTTT.

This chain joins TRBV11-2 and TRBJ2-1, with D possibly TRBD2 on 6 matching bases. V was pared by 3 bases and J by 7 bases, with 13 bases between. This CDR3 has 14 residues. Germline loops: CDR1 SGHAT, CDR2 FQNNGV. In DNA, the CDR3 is TGTGCCAGCAGCTTGGGACTTAGCACGAATGAGCAGTTCTTC. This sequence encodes CASSLGLSTNEQFF.

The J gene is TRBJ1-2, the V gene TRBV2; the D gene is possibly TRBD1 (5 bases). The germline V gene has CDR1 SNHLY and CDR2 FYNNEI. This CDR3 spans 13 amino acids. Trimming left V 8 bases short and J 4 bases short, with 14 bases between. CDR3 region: CASLGTASYGYTF. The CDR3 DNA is TGTGCCAGCTTAGGGACTGCCTCCTATGGCTACACCTTC.

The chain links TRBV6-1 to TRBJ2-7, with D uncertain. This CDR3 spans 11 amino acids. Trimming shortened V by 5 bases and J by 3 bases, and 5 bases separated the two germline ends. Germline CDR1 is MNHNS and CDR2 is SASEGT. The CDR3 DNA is TGTGCCAGCAGTCGAGACTACGAGCAGTACTTC. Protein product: CASSRDYEQYF.

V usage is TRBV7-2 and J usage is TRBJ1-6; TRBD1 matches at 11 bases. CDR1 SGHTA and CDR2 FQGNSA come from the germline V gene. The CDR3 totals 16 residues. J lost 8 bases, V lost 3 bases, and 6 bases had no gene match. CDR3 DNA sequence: TGTGCCAGCAGCTTGTGGACAGGGGGCGCGTATTCACCCCTCCACTTT. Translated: CASSLWTGGAYSPLHF.

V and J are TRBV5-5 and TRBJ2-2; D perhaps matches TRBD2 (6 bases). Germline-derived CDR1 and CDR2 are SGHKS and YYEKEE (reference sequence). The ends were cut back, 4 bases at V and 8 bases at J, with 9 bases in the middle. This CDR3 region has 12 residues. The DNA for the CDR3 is TGTGCCAGCAGCCCGGGGGTAGGGGAGCTGTTTTTT. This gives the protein CASSPGVGELFF.

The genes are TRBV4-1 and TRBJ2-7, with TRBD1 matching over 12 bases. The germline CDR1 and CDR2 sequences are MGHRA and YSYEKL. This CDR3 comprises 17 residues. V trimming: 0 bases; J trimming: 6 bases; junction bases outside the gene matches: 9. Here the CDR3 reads CASSQDSGTGGYGEQYV. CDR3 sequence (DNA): TGCGCCAGCAGCCAAGATTCCGGGACAGGGGGCTACGGCGAGCAGTACGTC.

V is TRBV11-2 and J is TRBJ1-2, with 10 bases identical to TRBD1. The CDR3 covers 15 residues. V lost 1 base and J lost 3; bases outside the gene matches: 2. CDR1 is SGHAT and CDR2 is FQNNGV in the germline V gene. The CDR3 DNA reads TGTGCCAGCAGCTTAGTCGGACAGGGGGACTATGGCTACACCTTC. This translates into CASSLVGQGDYGYTF.